These 25 T cell receptor beta chains were sequenced from one sample in a study of metastatic and nonmetastatic thyroid tumors. No patient received treatment before thyroid surgery. MiXCR reprocessed the PCR reads for TCRdb. The table shows thousands of clones, with roughly 15% occurring only once. The specimen sequenced was tumor tissue. These receptors were obtained from a male donor with papillary thyroid cancer or a benign thyroid nodule (not recorded which). Some clones in this sample may be carry-over from other donors' samples.

V and J are TRBV2 and TRBJ1-2; D is perhaps TRBD1 (5 bases). Germline values: CDR1 SNHLY, CDR2 FYNNEI. V shed 5 bases and J shed 4 bases, with 17 bases lying between them. The CDR3 runs 15 residues. The CDR3 here is CASSRDSPTVYGYTF. DNA for the CDR3: TGTGCCAGCAGTCGAGACAGCCCGACGGTCTATGGCTACACCTTC.

This clone has more than one count but fewer than ten. The chain recombines TRBV12-3 or TRBV12-4 with TRBJ2-2; tentative D call: TRBD1 (5 bases). The CDR3 has 13 residues. V lost 9 bases to trimming and J lost 2 bases, with 10 bases between them. The DNA of the CDR3 is TGTGCCAGTCGGACACTTAACACCGGGGAGCTGTTTTTT. Amino acid sequence: CASRTLNTGELFF.

By share, this clone ranks as medium-sized (0.01 to 0.1%). CDR3 nucleotide sequence: TGTGCCAGTAGGTGGGCCCACAGGGGGCTGTCAGATACGCAGTATTTT. This gives the protein CASRWAHRGLSDTQYF. The chain uses TRBV19 and TRBJ2-3; the match to TRBD1 covers 9 bases. The CDR3 has 16 residues. The germline V gene encodes CDR1 LNHDA and CDR2 SQIVND (reference sequence). V lost 6 bases to trimming and J lost 4 bases; unmatched junction nucleotides: 11.

This clone counts as medium-sized. This chain uses TRBV19 with TRBJ2-3; D might be TRBD1 (6 bases). Germline V gene sequence: CDR1 LNHDA, CDR2 SQIVND (reference sequence). The CDR3 loop spans 15 amino acids. V was clipped by 6 bases and J by 0 bases, with 13 bases between them. CDR3 region: CASRRQESSTDTQYF. The DNA for the CDR3 is TGTGCCAGTAGACGACAGGAGTCTAGCACAGATACGCAGTATTTT.

V usage is TRBV11-2 and J usage is TRBJ2-2; D is perhaps TRBD1 or TRBD2 (5 bases each). With 2 bases removed from V and 1 base from J, the gap between germline ends came to 14 bases. Germline V lookup: CDR1 SGHAT, CDR2 FQNNGV. CDR3 length: 17 residues. The CDR3 DNA sequence: TGTGCCAGCAGCTTAACAGTCGGGACGCAGAACACCGGGGAGCTGTTTTTT. It is translated as CASSLTVGTQNTGELFF.

This clone was detected ten times or more. The gene calls are TRBV4-3 and TRBJ2-3; 8 nucleotides match TRBD2. CDR1 LGHNA and CDR2 YSLEER come from the germline V gene. Trimming at V came to 1 base and at J to 2 bases, leaving 5 bases not matched to a gene. This CDR3 region has 16 residues. The CDR3 loop is CASSQVSGGHTDTQYF. DNA for the CDR3: TGCGCCAGCAGCCAAGTTTCGGGGGGGCACACAGATACGCAGTATTTT.

This clone was observed many times. The CDR3 DNA reads TGCGCCAGCAGCCTCAACAGGGGAGAGTCCTACGAGCAGTACTTC. Translating it yields CASSLNRGESYEQYF. V gene TRBV4-1 combines with J gene TRBJ2-7, with TRBD1 matching over 7 bases. Trimming took 4 bases from V and 1 from J; bases not matched to a gene: 7. Germline V gene sequence: CDR1 MGHRA, CDR2 YSYEKL. CDR3 length: 15 amino acids.

The chain recombines TRBV11-3 with TRBJ2-5; D is possibly TRBD2 (6 bases). V was shortened by 1 base and J by 5 bases, with 14 bases between the two germline ends. The germline CDR1 and CDR2 sequences are SGHNT and YENEEA. The CDR3 has 15 residues. CDR3 sequence (DNA): TGTGCCAGCAGCTTAGGCCGTGCAGGGAGGGAGACCCAGTACTTC. It is translated as CASSLGRAGRETQYF.

This clone rates as medium-sized. This chain uses TRBV24-1 with TRBJ2-5; D not certain. V lost 7 bases, J lost 6 bases, and 20 bases lay in between. Germline CDR1 KGHDR, CDR2 SFDVKD. The CDR3 sequence is 15 residues long. The CDR3 nucleotides are TGTGCCACCAGCCCCGGTGTGGGCGCCTTTCAGACCCAGTACTTC. This sequence encodes CATSPGVGAFQTQYF.

At least ten counts were recorded for this clone. J is TRBJ2-1 and V is TRBV4-1; D not certain. This CDR3 spans 16 amino acids. CDR1 MGHRA and CDR2 YSYEKL come from the germline V gene. The V and J ends lost 3 bases and 3 bases respectively, with 15 bases between them. CDR3 DNA sequence: TGCGCCAGCAGCCACCTTGGGGAAACTGGCTACAATGAGCAGTTCTTC. Translated, it gives CASSHLGETGYNEQFF.

The chain links TRBV5-1 to TRBJ2-5, with D possibly matching TRBD2 (7 bases). V gave up 3 bases and J gave up 6 bases, with 18 bases separating them. CDR3 length: 15 residues. Germline V gene data show CDR1 as SGHRS and CDR2 as YFSETQ. DNA for the CDR3: TGCGCCAGCAGCTGGGGGGGCGGGGATCGGCAGACCCAGTACTTC. Translated: CASSWGGGDRQTQYF.

By share of the sample, this clone is medium-sized. The chain carries TRBV10-2 and TRBJ1-1; tentatively, D is TRBD1 (5 bases). This CDR3 contains 11 residues. Trimming removed 6 bases at V and 13 bases at J, with 15 bases between. Germline lookup yields CDR1 WSHSY and CDR2 SAAADI. CDR3 region: CASRGGGSGFF. The DNA for the CDR3 is TGCGCCAGCAGGGGGGGTGGAAGCGGTTTCTTT.

This clone counts as medium-sized. Other DNA sequences in the sample encode the same CDR3. The rearrangement links TRBV7-2 to TRBJ2-7; 7 nucleotides agree with TRBD1. J gave up 5 bases and V 3 bases, and 4 bases lay outside the gene matches. Germline V lookup: CDR1 SGHTA, CDR2 FQGNSA. CDR3 length: 13 amino acids. The CDR3 coding sequence is TGTGCCAGCAGCTTGACAGGGTACGACGAGCAGTACTTC. It is translated as CASSLTGYDEQYF.

About this clone itself: At one of its ends the junction is not consistent with the germline gene, which may arise from a read error. The chain combines TRBV2 with TRBJ2-7; TRBD1 aligns across 7 bases. Germline V gives CDR1 SNHLY, CDR2 FYNNEI. This CDR3 has 15 amino acids. Here the CDR3 reads CASSPKGGAFYEQCF. As DNA, the CDR3 is TGTGCAAGCAGTCCAAAAGGGGGCGCCTTCTACGAGCAGTGCTTC.

Judged by abundance, this clone is large. This rearrangement joins TRBV28 to TRBJ2-7, with 7 bases fitting TRBD2. Germline assignment: CDR1 MDHEN and CDR2 SYDVKM. The CDR3 has 17 amino acids. Germline trimming cut 6 bases from V and 2 bases from J; bases unmatched to any gene: 16. The CDR3: CASSHWARGDLTYEQYF. DNA of the CDR3: TGTGCCAGCAGCCATTGGGCCCGGGGGGACCTAACCTACGAGCAGTACTTC.

This chain joins TRBV3-1 and TRBJ1-6; D not resolved. Germline CDR1 and CDR2: LGHDT and YNNKEL (reference sequence). CDR3 length: 15 residues. Trimming left V 2 bases short and J 0 bases short, with 5 bases between. The CDR3 region is CASSQNSSYNSPLHF. CDR3 nucleotides: TGTGCCAGCAGCCAAAATAGCTCCTATAATTCACCCCTCCACTTT.

By sample fraction, this clone is medium-sized (0.01 to 0.1%). CDR3 protein: CASSSSGGGTEAFF. CDR3 nucleotides: TGTGCCAGCAGCTCCAGTGGAGGGGGGACTGAAGCTTTCTTT. V usage is TRBV7-9 and J usage is TRBJ1-1, with D maybe TRBD1 (6 bases). The CDR3 is 14 residues long. Germline values: CDR1 SEHNR, CDR2 FQNEAQ (reference sequence). Trimming stripped 4 bases from V and 5 bases from J, with 14 bases between.

This clone is medium-sized (0.01 to 0.1%). V usage is TRBV12-3 or TRBV12-4 and J usage is TRBJ1-3; 7 nucleotides align to TRBD1. Germline trimming cut 6 bases from V and 1 base from J; bases unmatched to any gene: 3. The CDR3 extends over 14 amino acids. CDR3 sequence: CASSRDSSGNTIYF. Here the CDR3 DNA reads TGTGCCAGCAGCCGGGACAGTTCTGGAAACACCATATATTTT.

J is TRBJ1-1 and V is TRBV11-2; D gene unclear. The CDR3 spans 14 residues. V was shortened by 4 bases and J by 3 bases, with 12 bases between the two germline ends. Per germline, CDR1 SGHAT and CDR2 FQNNGV. CDR3 protein: CASSSAFLDTEAFF. As DNA, the CDR3 is TGTGCCAGCAGCTCCGCGTTTCTGGACACTGAAGCTTTCTTT.

This clone ranks as medium-sized (0.01 to 0.1%). The chain employs TRBV5-1 and TRBJ2-3; either TRBD1 or TRBD2 may fit D (5 bases each). Germline V gives CDR1 SGHRS, CDR2 YFSETQ. V lost 1 base, J lost 0 bases, and 9 bases lay in between. This CDR3 is 15 amino acids long. CDR3 amino acids: CASSLTGRSTDTQYF. In nucleotides, the CDR3 is TGCGCCAGCAGCTTGACGGGACGAAGCACAGATACGCAGTATTTT.

This clone was seen many times. The chain is built from TRBV5-5 and TRBJ1-1; a possible D gene is TRBD1 (6 bases). This CDR3 is 16 amino acids long. The germline CDR1 and CDR2 sequences are SGHKS and YYEKEE (reference sequence). The V end lost 0 bases, the J end lost 8 bases, and 20 bases lay between the germline ends. DNA of the CDR3: TGTGCCAGCAGCTTGGTCGGGGGGGCGGGCAAGGAAGAAGCTTTCTTT. Translated: CASSLVGGAGKEEAFF.

The chain links TRBV6-1 to TRBJ1-2, with 7 bases lining up with TRBD1. The CDR3 runs to 15 residues. Germline values: CDR1 MNHNS, CDR2 SASEGT. Trimming took 5 bases from V and 4 from J; bases not matched to a gene: 10. The CDR3 sequence is CASSFQTGTIYGYTF. For the CDR3, the DNA is TGTGCCAGCAGTTTCCAGACAGGGACAATCTATGGCTACACCTTC.

This clone was observed at least ten times. V usage is TRBV9 and J usage is TRBJ2-7, with no clear D. In germline, CDR1 is SGDLS, CDR2 YYNGEE. The germline V and J ends were trimmed by 4 bases and 5 bases, with 13 bases remaining between them. CDR3 length: 13 amino acids. The CDR3 DNA follows: TGTGCCAGCAGCTTCCTTGAAGGCGACGAGCAGTACTTC. This encodes CASSFLEGDEQYF.

This CDR3 is CASSELGAHGYTF. CDR3 bases: TGTGCCAGCAGTGAATTGGGGGCCCATGGCTACACCTTC. The genes are TRBV6-1 and TRBJ1-2, with a weak D call TRBD1 (6 bases). Trimming removed 2 bases at V and 6 bases at J, with 10 bases between. Germline assignment: CDR1 MNHNS and CDR2 SASEGT. The CDR3 runs to 13 residues.

This clone was detected ten times or more. A read error is possible here, since a much larger clone lies one base away. This specimen includes other DNA sequences encoding the same CDR3. This rearrangement joins TRBV2 to TRBJ1-5; TRBD1 matches at 7 bases. Germline CDR1 SNHLY, CDR2 FYNNEI. CDR3 length: 14 amino acids. For the CDR3, the DNA is TGCGCCAGCAGGGAGACAGGGCCCAATCAGCCCCAGCATTTT. Protein: CASRETGPNQPQHF. The full variable domain, rest sourced from reference TRBV2 and TRBJ1-5, is EPEVTQTPSHQVTQMGQEVILRCVPISNHLYFYWYRQILGQKVEFLVSFYNNEISEKSEIFDDQFSVERPDGSNFTLKIRSTKLEDSAMYFCASRETGPNQPQHFGDGTRLSIL.